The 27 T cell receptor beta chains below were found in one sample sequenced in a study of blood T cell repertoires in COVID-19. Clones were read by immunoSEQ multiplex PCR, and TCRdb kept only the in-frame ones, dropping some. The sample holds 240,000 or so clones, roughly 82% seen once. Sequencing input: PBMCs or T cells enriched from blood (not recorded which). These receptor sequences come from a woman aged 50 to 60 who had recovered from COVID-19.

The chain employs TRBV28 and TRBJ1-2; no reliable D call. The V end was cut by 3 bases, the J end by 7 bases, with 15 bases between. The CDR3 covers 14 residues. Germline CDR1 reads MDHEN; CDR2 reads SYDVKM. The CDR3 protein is CASSFSEGLLGYTF. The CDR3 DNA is TGTGCCAGCAGTTTCAGCGAGGGTCTACTTGGCTACACCTTC.

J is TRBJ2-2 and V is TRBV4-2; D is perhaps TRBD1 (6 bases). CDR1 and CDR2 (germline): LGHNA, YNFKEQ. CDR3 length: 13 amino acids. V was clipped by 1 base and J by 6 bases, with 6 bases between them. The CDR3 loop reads CASSQGTAGELFF. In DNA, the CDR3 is TGTGCCAGCAGCCAAGGGACAGCCGGGGAGCTGTTTTTT.

In nucleotides, the CDR3 is TGTGCCAGCAGTTTCCTAGGGGACAATGAGCAGTTCTTC. It translates to CASSFLGDNEQFF. The chain has TRBV12-3 or TRBV12-4 and TRBJ2-1, with a tentative D call TRBD1 (5 bases). CDR3 length equals 13 residues. V shed 3 bases and J shed 5 bases, with 8 bases lying between them.

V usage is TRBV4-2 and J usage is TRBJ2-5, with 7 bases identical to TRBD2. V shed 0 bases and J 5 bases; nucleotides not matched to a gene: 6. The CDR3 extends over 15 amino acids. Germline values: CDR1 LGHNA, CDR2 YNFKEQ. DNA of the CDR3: TGTGCCAGCAGCCAAGATTTCTACGGGGGGGAGACCCAGTACTTC. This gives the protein CASSQDFYGGETQYF.

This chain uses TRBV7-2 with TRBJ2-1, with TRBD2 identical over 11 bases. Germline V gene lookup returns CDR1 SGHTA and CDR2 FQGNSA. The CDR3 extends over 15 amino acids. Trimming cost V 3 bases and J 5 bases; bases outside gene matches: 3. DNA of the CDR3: TGTGCCAGCAGCTTTTCTAGCGGGGGGCACAATGAGCAGTTCTTC. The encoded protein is CASSFSSGGHNEQFF.

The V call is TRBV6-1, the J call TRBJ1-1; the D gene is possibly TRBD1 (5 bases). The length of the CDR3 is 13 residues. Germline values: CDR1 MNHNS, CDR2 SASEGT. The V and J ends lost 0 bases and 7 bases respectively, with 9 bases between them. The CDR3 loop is CASSEAGGIEAFF. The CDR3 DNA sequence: TGTGCCAGCAGTGAAGCGGGGGGGATTGAAGCTTTCTTT.

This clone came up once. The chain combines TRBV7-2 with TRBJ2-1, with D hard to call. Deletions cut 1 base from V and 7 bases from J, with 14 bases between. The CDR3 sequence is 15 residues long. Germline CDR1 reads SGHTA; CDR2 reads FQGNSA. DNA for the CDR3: TGTGCCAGCAGCTTAGGTCTAGGAGTATTGAATGAGCAGTTCTTC. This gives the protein CASSLGLGVLNEQFF.

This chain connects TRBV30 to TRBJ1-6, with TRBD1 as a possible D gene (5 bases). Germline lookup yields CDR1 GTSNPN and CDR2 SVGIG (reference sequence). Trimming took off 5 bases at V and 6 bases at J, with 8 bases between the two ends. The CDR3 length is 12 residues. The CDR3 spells CAWDRLNSPLHF. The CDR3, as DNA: TGTGCCTGGGACAGACTTAATTCACCCCTCCACTTT.

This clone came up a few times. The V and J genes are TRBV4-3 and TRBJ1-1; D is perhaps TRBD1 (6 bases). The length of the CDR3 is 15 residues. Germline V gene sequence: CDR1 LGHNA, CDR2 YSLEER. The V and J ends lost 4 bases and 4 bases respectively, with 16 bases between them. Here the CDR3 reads CASSLTRGSATEAFF. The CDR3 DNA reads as TGCGCCAGCAGCCTAACTAGGGGGAGTGCCACTGAAGCTTTCTTT.

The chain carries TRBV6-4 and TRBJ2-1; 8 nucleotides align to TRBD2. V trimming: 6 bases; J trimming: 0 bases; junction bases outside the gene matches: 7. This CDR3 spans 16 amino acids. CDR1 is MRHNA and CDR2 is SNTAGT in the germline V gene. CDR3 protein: CASRRTSRSSYNEQFF. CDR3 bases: TGTGCCAGCAGGCGGACTAGCCGAAGCTCCTACAATGAGCAGTTCTTC.

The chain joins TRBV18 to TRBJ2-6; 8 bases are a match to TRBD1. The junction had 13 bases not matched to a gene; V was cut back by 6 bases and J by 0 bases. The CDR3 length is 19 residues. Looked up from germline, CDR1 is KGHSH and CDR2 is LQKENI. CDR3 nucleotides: TGTGCCAGCTCTCCCCAGGGGGCAGGCGAACCCTCTGGGGCCAACGTCCTGACTTTC. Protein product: CASSPQGAGEPSGANVLTF.

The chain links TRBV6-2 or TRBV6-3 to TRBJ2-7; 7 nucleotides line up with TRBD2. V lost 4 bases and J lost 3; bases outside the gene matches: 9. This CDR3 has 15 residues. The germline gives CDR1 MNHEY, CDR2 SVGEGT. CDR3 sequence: CASSSLRGRNYEQYF. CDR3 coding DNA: TGTGCCAGCAGTTCGTTGCGGGGGAGGAACTACGAGCAGTACTTC.

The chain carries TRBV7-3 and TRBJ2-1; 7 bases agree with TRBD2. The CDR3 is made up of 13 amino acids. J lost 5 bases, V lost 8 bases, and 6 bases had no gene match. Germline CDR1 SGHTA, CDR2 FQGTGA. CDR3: CASGRENDNEQFF. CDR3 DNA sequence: TGTGCCAGCGGGCGGGAGAATGACAATGAGCAGTTCTTC.

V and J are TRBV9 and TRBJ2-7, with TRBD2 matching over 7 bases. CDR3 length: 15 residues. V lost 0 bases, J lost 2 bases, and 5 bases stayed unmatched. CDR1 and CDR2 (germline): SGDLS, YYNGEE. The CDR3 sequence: CASSVGLAATYEQYF. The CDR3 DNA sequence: TGTGCCAGCAGCGTAGGACTAGCTGCCACCTACGAGCAGTACTTC.

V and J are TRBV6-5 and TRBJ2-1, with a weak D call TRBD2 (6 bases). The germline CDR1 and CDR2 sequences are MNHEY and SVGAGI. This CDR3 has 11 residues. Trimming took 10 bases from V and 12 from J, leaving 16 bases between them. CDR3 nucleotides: TGTGCCACCCGCGGGGAGGTTCGGCAGTTCTTC. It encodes CATRGEVRQFF.

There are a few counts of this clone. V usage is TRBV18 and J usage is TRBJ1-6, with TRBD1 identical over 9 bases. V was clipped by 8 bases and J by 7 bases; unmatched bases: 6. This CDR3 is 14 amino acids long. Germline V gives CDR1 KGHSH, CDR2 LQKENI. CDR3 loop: CASLLDRGNSPLHF. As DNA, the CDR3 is TGTGCCAGCCTCCTGGACAGGGGAAATTCACCCCTCCACTTT.

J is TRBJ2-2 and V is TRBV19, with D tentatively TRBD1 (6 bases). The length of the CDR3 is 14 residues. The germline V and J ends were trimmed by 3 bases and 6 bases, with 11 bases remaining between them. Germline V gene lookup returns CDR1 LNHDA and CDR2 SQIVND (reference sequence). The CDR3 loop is CASSIRGQSGELFF. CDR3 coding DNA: TGTGCCAGTAGTATCCGCGGACAGTCCGGGGAGCTGTTTTTT.

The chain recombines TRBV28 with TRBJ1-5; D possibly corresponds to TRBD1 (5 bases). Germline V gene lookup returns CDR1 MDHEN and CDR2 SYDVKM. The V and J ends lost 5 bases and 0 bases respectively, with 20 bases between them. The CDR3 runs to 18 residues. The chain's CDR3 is CASSPRTRGAYSNQPQHF. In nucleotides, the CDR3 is TGTGCCAGCAGTCCCAGGACAAGGGGCGCTTATAGCAATCAGCCCCAGCATTTT. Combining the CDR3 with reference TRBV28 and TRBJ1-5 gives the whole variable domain DVKVTQSSRYLVKRTGEKVFLECVQDMDHENMFWYRQDPGLGLRLIYFSYDVKMKEKGDIPEGYSVSREKKERFSLILESASTNQTSMYLCASSPRTRGAYSNQPQHFGDGTRLSIL.

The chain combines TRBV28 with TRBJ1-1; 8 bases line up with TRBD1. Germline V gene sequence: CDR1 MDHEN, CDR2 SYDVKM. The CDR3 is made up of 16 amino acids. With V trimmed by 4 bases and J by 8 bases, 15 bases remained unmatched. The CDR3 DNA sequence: TGTGCCAGCAGTTCCGTCACTACAGGGACAGGAGGAGAAGCTTTCTTT. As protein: CASSSVTTGTGGEAFF. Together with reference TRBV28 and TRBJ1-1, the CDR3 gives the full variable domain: DVKVTQSSRYLVKRTGEKVFLECVQDMDHENMFWYRQDPGLGLRLIYFSYDVKMKEKGDIPEGYSVSREKKERFSLILESASTNQTSMYLCASSSVTTGTGGEAFFGQGTRLTVV.

The CDR3 DNA sequence: TGTGCCAGCAGTGGCGCCCGGGACATTCAGTACTTC. Amino acid sequence: CASSGARDIQYF. This chain links TRBV12-3 or TRBV12-4 with TRBJ2-4, with D uncertain. The CDR3 sequence is 12 residues long. The V end lost 5 bases, the J end lost 8 bases, and 10 bases lay between the germline ends.

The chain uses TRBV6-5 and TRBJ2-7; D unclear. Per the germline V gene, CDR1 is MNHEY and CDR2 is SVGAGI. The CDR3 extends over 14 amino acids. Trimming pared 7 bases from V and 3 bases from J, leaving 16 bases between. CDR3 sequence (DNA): TGTGCCAGCACCCACTCCGGCGGTATCTACGAGCAGTACTTC. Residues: CASTHSGGIYEQYF.

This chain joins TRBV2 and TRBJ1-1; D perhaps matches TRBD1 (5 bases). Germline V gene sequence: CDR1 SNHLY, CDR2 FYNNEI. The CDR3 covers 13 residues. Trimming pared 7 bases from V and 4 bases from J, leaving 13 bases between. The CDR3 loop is CASTPQGLTEAFF. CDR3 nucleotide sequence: TGTGCCAGCACTCCCCAGGGCCTCACTGAAGCTTTCTTT.

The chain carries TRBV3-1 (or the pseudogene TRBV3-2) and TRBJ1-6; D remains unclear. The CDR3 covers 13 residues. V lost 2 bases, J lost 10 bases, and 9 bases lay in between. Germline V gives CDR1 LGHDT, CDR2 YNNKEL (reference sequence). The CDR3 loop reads CASSQQMASPLHF. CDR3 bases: TGTGCCAGCAGCCAACAGATGGCCTCACCCCTCCACTTT.

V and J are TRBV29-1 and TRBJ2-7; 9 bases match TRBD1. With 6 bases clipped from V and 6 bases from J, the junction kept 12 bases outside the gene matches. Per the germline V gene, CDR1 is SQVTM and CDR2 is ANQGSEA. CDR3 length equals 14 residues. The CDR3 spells CSVTGGQGFGEQYF. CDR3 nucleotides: TGCAGCGTCACCGGGGGACAGGGTTTCGGCGAGCAGTACTTC.

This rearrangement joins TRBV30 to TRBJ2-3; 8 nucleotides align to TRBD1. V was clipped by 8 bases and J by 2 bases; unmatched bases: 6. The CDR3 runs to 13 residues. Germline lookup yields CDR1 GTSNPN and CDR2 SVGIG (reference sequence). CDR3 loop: CAAQGAITDTQYF. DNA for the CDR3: TGTGCCGCCCAGGGGGCCATCACAGATACGCAGTATTTT.

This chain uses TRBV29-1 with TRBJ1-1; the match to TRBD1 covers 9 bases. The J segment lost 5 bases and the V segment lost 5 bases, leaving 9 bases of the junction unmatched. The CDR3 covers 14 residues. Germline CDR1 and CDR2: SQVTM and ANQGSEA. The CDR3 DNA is TGCAGCGTTAACAATTACAGGGGGCGGACTGAAGCTTTCTTT. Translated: CSVNNYRGRTEAFF.

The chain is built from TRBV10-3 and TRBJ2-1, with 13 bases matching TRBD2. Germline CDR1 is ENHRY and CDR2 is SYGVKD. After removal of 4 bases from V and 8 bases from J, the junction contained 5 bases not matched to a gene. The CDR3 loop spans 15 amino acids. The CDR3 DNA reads TGTGCCATCAGTGCTACTAGCGGGAGGGGTTATGAGCAGTTCTTC. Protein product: CAISATSGRGYEQFF.